This is a list of T cell receptor beta chains from one sample in a study of a mutant IDH1 vaccine in newly diagnosed glioma. These receptors have no identified antigens. Produced via immunoSEQ multiplex PCR; TCRdb's table is partial and in-frame only. The sample lists 20,000 to 25,000 clones; roughly four fifths were seen once. The source was PBMCs, collected from a glioma patient whose treatment included an IDH1 peptide vaccine. The origin of the receptors is a man aged 30 to 45 with glioma. CDR3s include the opening cysteine and the closing phenylalanine or tryptophan. D genes are given only for firm matches. Rows may omit the clone size; those that give it use once, few, many or a size class.

size,D,J,V,CDR3,DNA
NA,TRBD2,TRBJ2-2,TRBV15,CATSTPGGRTSGTGELFF,TGTGCCACCAGCACACCCGGAGGTAGGACTAGCGGCACCGGGGAGCTGTTTTTT
NA,TRBD1,TRBJ2-7,TRBV5-1,CASSSGQGPYEQYF,TGCGCCAGCAGCTCTGGACAGGGTCCCTACGAGCAGTACTTC
NA,TRBD1,TRBJ2-5,TRBV7-7,CASSPGQGAIQETQYF,TGTGCCAGCAGCCCCGGACAGGGGGCTATCCAAGAGACCCAGTACTTC
NA,NA,TRBJ1-6,TRBV29-1,CSVPGNSPLHF,TGCAGCGTTCCAGGTAATTCACCCCTCCACTTT
NA,NA,TRBJ2-7,TRBV2,CAKTAAGSNEQYF,TGTGCCAAGACAGCGGCCGGCTCCAACGAGCAGTACTTC
once,NA,TRBJ1-2,TRBV10-3,CAISEVGLNYGYTF,TGTGCCATCAGTGAGGTGGGACTCAACTATGGCTACACCTTC
NA,NA,TRBJ2-2,TRBV5-1,CATRNTGSGTGELFF,TGCGCAACAAGGAATACCGGGAGCGGCACCGGGGAGCTGTTTTTT
once,NA,TRBJ2-7,TRBV6-1,CASSATRIDYEQYF,TGTGCCAGCAGTGCAACACGGATTGACTACGAGCAGTACTTC
NA,NA,TRBJ2-2,TRBV6-1,CASSVSIGELFF,TGTGCCAGCAGTGTCTCGATCGGGGAGCTGTTTTTT
NA,TRBD1,TRBJ1-2,TRBV6-5,CASSRGQGRYGYTF,TGTGCCAGCAGTCGCGGACAGGGCCGCTATGGCTACACCTTC
few,TRBD1,TRBJ1-4,TRBV11-2,CASSLEGQASPFF,TGTGCCAGCAGCTTAGAGGGACAGGCATCTCCGTTTTTT
once,NA,TRBJ2-3,TRBV30,CAWSKRDSNTQYF,TGTGCCTGGAGTAAAAGGGACTCGAATACGCAGTATTTT
once,NA,TRBJ2-7,TRBV2,CASSRGGSHEQYF,TGTGCCAGCAGTCGAGGCGGCTCCCACGAGCAGTACTTC
few,NA,TRBJ1-1,TRBV11-2,CASSFSIPGSEAFF,TGTGCCAGCAGCTTTTCGATCCCGGGGTCTGAAGCTTTCTTT
NA,TRBD1,TRBJ2-2,TRBV6-5,CASKTGGLETGELFF,TGTGCCAGCAAGACAGGGGGCTTGGAAACCGGGGAGCTGTTTTTT
NA,NA,TRBJ2-1,TRBV5-1,CASSLVRVEQFF,TGCGCCAGCAGCTTGGTTAGGGTCGAGCAGTTCTTC
few,NA,TRBJ1-2,TRBV7-2,CASNTPGFGYTF,TGTGCCAGCAACACCCCAGGGTTTGGCTACACCTTC
NA,TRBD2,TRBJ2-1,TRBV27,CASSATSGDYNEQFF,TGTGCCAGCAGTGCGACTAGCGGTGATTACAATGAGCAGTTCTTC
NA,TRBD2,TRBJ2-5,TRBV2,CASRATSGSGETQYF,TGTGCCAGCAGGGCAACTAGCGGGAGTGGTGAGACCCAGTACTTC
few,NA,TRBJ1-1,TRBV6-5,CASSYLGDIQNTEAFF,TGTGCCAGCAGTTACCTCGGGGACATTCAGAACACTGAAGCTTTCTTT
NA,NA,TRBJ2-7,TRBV13,CASSFPEGGAYEQYF,TGTGCCAGCAGCTTCCCAGAAGGAGGCGCCTACGAGCAGTACTTC
NA,NA,TRBJ2-5,TRBV18,CASSPIPGTQETQYF,TGTGCCAGCTCACCAATCCCCGGTACTCAAGAGACCCAGTACTTC
NA,TRBD1,TRBJ2-1,TRBV19,CASSSTGGDYNEQFF,TGTGCCAGTAGTTCGACAGGGGGCGACTACAATGAGCAGTTCTTC
NA,TRBD2,TRBJ2-7,TRBV14,CASSPNSGRASEQYF,TGTGCCAGCAGCCCGAACAGCGGGAGGGCCTCCGAGCAGTACTTC
NA,TRBD1,TRBJ2-7,TRBV18,CASSPGAGGNYEQYF,TGTGCCAGCTCACCAGGGGCAGGGGGTAACTACGAGCAGTACTTC
NA,TRBD1,TRBJ1-5,TRBV4-1,CASSQPGQGDQPQHF,TGCGCCAGCAGCCAACCCGGACAGGGAGATCAGCCCCAGCATTTT
NA,TRBD2,TRBJ2-7,TRBV5-4,CASSTGLATEQYF,TGTGCCAGCAGCACTGGACTAGCGACCGAGCAGTACTTC
NA,TRBD2,TRBJ2-5,TRBV27,CASSVGLGETQYF,TGTGCCAGCAGCGTCGGACTAGGGGAGACCCAGTACTTC
NA,TRBD1,TRBJ1-1,TRBV4-1,CASSQDWGQRNTEAFF,TGCGCCAGCAGCCAAGATTGGGGACAGAGGAACACTGAAGCTTTCTTT
NA,NA,TRBJ2-5,TRBV6-1,CASTLWGDSQETQYF,TGTGCCAGCACCCTCTGGGGGGACAGCCAAGAGACCCAGTACTTC
NA,NA,TRBJ2-1,TRBV4-1,CASSQDHLGRDEQFF,TGCGCCAGCAGCCAAGATCACTTAGGACGCGATGAGCAGTTCTTC
NA,NA,TRBJ2-6,TRBV27,CASSPLYSGANVLTF,TGTGCCAGCAGTCCCCTCTACTCTGGGGCCAACGTCCTGACTTTC
NA,NA,TRBJ1-2,TRBV18,CASSPDRANYGYTF,TGTGCCAGCTCACCGGACAGAGCTAACTATGGCTACACCTTC
NA,NA,TRBJ2-7,TRBV7-2,CASSPPGTLAASYEQYF,TGTGCCAGCAGCCCACCCGGGACTCTAGCTGCCTCCTACGAGCAGTACTTC
once,NA,TRBJ2-7,TRBV2,CASRDPAIYEQYF,TGTGCCAGCAGGGACCCGGCTATTTACGAGCAGTACTTC
NA,NA,TRBJ1-4,TRBV2,CASSDKQGRVSNEKLFF,TGTGCCAGCAGTGATAAGCAGGGCAGGGTCTCTAATGAAAAACTGTTTTTT
NA,TRBD1,TRBJ2-5,TRBV2,CASSEDEGAPLQETQYF,TGTGCCAGCAGTGAGGACGAGGGGGCCCCACTCCAAGAGACCCAGTACTTC
NA,TRBD1,TRBJ2-7,TRBV7-9,CASADRGPYEQYF,TGTGCCAGCGCGGACAGGGGTCCCTACGAGCAGTACTTC
NA,NA,TRBJ2-1,TRBV30,CAWSQSLGNEQFF,TGTGCCTGGTCCCAATCCCTAGGTAATGAGCAGTTCTTC
NA,TRBD1,TRBJ1-3,TRBV5-1,CASSATGERNTIYF,TGCGCCAGCAGCGCCACAGGGGAACGAAACACCATATATTTT
NA,TRBD2,TRBJ2-1,TRBV5-8,CASSPASGAIEQFF,TGTGCCAGCAGTCCCGCTAGCGGGGCTATTGAGCAGTTCTTC
NA,NA,TRBJ2-6,TRBV19,CASSIPGTVSGANVLTF,TGTGCCAGTAGTATCCCAGGGACGGTCTCTGGGGCCAACGTCCTGACTTTC
NA,NA,TRBJ1-5,TRBV6-1,CASSEAAQPYSNQPQHF,TGTGCCAGCAGTGAAGCAGCCCAGCCTTATAGCAATCAGCCCCAGCATTTT
NA,NA,TRBJ2-1,TRBV2,CASNLRGGRAYNEQFF,TGTGCCAGCAATCTCAGGGGGGGAAGGGCCTACAATGAGCAGTTCTTC
NA,NA,TRBJ2-7,TRBV6-5,CASSSRATYEQYF,TGTGCCAGCAGTTCGCGGGCCACCTACGAGCAGTACTTC
NA,TRBD1,TRBJ1-5,TRBV19,CASSVRDRGNQPQHF,TGTGCCAGTAGTGTCAGGGACAGGGGGAATCAGCCCCAGCATTTT
NA,NA,TRBJ2-5,TRBV6-5,CASSYRLTQETQYF,TGTGCCAGCAGTTACAGGCTGACCCAAGAGACCCAGTACTTC
NA,TRBD2,TRBJ2-7,TRBV10-3,CAIAPTGTSGRRRYF,TGTGCCATCGCCCCAACCGGGACTAGCGGGAGGAGGCGGTACTTC
medium-sized,NA,TRBJ1-1,TRBV16,CASSSKEGPMNTEAFF,TGTGCCAGCAGCTCCAAGGAGGGACCTATGAACACTGAAGCTTTCTTT
NA,NA,TRBJ2-3,TRBV6-1,CASSVDTSTDTQYF,TGTGCCAGCAGTGTAGACACAAGCACAGATACGCAGTATTTT
NA,NA,TRBJ2-3,TRBV7-9,CASSLVGVADTQYF,TGTGCCAGCAGCTTAGTGGGAGTGGCAGATACGCAGTATTTT
NA,TRBD2,TRBJ2-1,TRBV5-6,CASSFSGLVFYNEQFF,TGTGCCAGCAGTTTCTCCGGACTAGTTTTTTACAATGAGCAGTTCTTC
NA,TRBD1,TRBJ1-4,TRBV5-4,CASSDPRDRDEKLFF,TGTGCCAGCAGCGACCCCCGGGACAGAGATGAAAAACTGTTTTTT
NA,NA,TRBJ2-3,TRBV7-6,CASSPGTDTQYF,TGTGCCAGCAGCCCGGGCACAGATACGCAGTATTTT
few,TRBD1,TRBJ1-1,TRBV30,CAWSRDRGEAFF,TGTGCCTGGAGCCGGGACAGAGGCGAAGCTTTCTTT